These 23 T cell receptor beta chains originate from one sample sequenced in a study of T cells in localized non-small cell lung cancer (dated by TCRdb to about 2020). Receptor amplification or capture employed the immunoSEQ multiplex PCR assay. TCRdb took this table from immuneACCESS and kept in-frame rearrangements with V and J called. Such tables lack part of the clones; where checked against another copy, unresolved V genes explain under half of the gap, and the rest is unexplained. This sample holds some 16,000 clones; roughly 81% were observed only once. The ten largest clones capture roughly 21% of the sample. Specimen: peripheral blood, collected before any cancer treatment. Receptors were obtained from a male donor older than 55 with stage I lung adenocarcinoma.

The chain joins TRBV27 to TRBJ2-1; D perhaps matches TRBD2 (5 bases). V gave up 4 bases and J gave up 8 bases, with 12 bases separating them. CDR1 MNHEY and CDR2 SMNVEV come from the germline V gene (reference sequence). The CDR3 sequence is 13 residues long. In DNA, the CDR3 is TGTGCCAGCAGTTACTCAGGAGGAGATGAGCAGTTCTTC. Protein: CASSYSGGDEQFF.

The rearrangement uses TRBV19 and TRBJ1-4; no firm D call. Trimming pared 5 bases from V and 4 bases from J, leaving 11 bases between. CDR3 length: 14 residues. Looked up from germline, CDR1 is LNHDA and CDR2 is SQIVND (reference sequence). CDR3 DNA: TGTGCCAGTAGTCAAGTCAGTAGTAATGAAAAACTGTTTTTT. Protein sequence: CASSQVSSNEKLFF.

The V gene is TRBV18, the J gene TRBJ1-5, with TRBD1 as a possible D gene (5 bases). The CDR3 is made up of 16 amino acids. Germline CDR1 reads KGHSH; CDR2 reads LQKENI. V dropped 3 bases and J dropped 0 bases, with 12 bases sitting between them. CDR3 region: CASSPGGHNSNQPQHF. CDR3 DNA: TGTGCCAGCTCACCGGGAGGACACAATAGCAATCAGCCCCAGCATTTT.

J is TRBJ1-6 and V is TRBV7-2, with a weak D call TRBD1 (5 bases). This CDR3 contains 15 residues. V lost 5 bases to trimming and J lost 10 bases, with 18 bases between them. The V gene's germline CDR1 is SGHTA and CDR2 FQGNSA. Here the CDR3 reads CASSPGGAGRSPLHF. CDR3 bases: TGTGCCAGCAGCCCCGGGGGAGCCGGCAGGTCACCCCTCCACTTT.

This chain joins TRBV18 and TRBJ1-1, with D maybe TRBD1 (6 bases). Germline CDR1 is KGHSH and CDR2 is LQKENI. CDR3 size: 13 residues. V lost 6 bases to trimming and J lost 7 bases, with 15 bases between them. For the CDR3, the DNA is TGTGCCAGCTCCAGGTCGGGGGGCGTTGAAGCTTTCTTT. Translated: CASSRSGGVEAFF.

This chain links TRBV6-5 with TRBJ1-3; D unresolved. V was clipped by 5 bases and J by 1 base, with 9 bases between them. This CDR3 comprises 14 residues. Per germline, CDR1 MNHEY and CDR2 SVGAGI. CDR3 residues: CASSKKVSGNTIYF. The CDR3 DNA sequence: TGTGCCAGCAGTAAGAAGGTATCTGGAAACACCATATATTTT.

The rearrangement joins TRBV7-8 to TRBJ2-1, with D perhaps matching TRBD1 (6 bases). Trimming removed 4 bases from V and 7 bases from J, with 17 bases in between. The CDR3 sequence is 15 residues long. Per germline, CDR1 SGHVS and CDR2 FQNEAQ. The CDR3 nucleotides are TGTGCCAGCAGCTCCGGGACACCCCCTCGGAATGAGCAGTTCTTC. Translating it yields CASSSGTPPRNEQFF.

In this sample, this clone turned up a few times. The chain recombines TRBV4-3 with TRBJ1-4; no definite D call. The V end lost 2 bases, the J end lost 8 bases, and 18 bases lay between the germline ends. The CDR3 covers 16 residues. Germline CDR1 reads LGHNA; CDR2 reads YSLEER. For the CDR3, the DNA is TGCGCCAGCAGCCAATTCGCGGAGCCGCCCGGCGAAAAACTGTTTTTT. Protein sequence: CASSQFAEPPGEKLFF.

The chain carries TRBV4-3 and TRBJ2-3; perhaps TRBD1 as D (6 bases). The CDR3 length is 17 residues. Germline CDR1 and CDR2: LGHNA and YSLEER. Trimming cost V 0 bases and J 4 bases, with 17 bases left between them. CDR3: CASSQDLRGNVADTQYF. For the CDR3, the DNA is TGCGCCAGCAGCCAAGATCTGAGGGGGAATGTGGCAGATACGCAGTATTTT.

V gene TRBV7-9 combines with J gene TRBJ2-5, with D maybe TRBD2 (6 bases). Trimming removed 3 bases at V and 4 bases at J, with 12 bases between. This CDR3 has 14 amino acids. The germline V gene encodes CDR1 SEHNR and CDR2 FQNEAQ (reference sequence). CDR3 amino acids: CASSFFQGGETQYF. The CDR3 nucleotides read TGTGCCAGCAGCTTCTTCCAGGGAGGAGAGACCCAGTACTTC. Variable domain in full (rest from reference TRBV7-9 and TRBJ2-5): DTGVSQNPRHKITKRGQNVTFRCDPISEHNRLYWYRQTLGQGPEFLTYFQNEAQLEKSRLLSDRFSAERPKGSFSTLEIQRTEQGDSAMYLCASSFFQGGETQYFGPGTRLLVL.

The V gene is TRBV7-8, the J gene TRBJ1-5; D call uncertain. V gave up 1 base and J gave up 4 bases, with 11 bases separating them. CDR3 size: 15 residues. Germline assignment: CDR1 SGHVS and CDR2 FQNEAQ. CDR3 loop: CASSLGPGENQPQHF. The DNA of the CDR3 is TGTGCCAGCAGCTTAGGCCCAGGCGAGAATCAGCCCCAGCATTTT.

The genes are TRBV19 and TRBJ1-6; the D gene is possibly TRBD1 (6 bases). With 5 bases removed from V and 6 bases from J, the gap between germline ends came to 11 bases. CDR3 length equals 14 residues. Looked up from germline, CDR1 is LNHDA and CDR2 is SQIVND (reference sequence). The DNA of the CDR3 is TGTGCCAGTAGTCTTGGACAGCTTAATTCACCCCTCCACTTT. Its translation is CASSLGQLNSPLHF.

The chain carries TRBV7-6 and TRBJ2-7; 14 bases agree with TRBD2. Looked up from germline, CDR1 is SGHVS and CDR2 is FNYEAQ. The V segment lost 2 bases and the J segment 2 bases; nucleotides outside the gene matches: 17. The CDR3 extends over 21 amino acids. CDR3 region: CASSLRPGTSGGHDKPYEQYF. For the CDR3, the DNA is TGTGCCAGCAGCTTAAGGCCCGGGACTAGCGGGGGCCATGACAAACCCTACGAGCAGTACTTC.

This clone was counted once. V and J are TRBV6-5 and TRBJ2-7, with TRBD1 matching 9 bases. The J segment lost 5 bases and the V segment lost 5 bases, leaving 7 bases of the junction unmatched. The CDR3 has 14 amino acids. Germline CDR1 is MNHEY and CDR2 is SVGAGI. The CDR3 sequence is CASSRDRAANEQYF. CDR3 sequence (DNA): TGTGCCAGCAGTCGGGACAGGGCGGCCAACGAGCAGTACTTC.

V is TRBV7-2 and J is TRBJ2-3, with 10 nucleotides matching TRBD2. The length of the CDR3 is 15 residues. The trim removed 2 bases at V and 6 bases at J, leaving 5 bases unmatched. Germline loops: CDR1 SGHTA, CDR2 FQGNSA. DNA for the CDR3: TGTGCCAGCAGCTTACGGCTAGCGGGAGCCGATACGCAGTATTTT. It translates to CASSLRLAGADTQYF.

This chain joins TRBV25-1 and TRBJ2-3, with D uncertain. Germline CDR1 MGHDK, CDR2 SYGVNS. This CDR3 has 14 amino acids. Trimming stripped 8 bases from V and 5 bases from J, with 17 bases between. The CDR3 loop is CASSLDHPGDTQYF. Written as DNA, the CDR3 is TGTGCCAGCTCTTTGGACCACCCCGGAGATACGCAGTATTTT.

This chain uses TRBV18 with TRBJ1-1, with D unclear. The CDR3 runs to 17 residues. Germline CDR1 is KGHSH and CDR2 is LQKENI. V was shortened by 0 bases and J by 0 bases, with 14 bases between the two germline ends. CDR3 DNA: TGTGCCAGCTCACCACCGCAGGTAGGCCGCATGAACACTGAAGCTTTCTTT. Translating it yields CASSPPQVGRMNTEAFF.

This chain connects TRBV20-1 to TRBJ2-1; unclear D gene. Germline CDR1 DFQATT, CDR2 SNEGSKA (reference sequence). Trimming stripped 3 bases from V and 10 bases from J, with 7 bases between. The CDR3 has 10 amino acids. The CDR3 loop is CSASDSEQFF. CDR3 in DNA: TGCAGTGCTAGCGACTCCGAGCAGTTCTTC.

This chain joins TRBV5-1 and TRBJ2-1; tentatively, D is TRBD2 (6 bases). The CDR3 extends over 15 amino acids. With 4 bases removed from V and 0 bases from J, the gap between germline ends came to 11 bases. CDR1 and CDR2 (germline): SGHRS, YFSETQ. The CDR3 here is CASSLPGSSYNEQFF. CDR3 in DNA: TGCGCCAGCAGCCTTCCCGGGAGCTCCTACAATGAGCAGTTCTTC.

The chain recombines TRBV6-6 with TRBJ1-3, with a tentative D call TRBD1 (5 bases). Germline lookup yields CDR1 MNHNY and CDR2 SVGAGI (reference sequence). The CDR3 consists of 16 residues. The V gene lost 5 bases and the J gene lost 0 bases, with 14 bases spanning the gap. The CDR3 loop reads CASSVETGLSGNTIYF. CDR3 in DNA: TGTGCCAGCAGTGTCGAAACAGGACTCTCTGGAAACACCATATATTTT.

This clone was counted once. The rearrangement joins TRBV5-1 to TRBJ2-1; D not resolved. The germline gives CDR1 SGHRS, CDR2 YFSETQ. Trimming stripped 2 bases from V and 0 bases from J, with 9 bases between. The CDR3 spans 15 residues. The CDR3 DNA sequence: TGCGCCAGCAGCTTAGGGTCCCGCTCCTACAATGAGCAGTTCTTC. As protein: CASSLGSRSYNEQFF.

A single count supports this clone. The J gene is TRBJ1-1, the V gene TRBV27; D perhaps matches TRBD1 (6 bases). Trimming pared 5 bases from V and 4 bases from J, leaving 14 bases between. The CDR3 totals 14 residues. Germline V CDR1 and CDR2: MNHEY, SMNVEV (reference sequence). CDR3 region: CASSIQGTVTEAFF. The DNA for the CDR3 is TGTGCCAGCAGTATTCAGGGGACGGTCACTGAAGCTTTCTTT.

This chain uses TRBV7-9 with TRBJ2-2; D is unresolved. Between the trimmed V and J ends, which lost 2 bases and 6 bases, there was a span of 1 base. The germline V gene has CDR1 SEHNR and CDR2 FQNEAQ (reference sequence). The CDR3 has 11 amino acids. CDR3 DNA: TGTGCCAGCAGCTTATCCGGGGAGCTGTTTTTT. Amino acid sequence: CASSLSGELFF. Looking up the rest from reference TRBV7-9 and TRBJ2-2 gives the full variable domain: DTGVSQNPRHKITKRGQNVTFRCDPISEHNRLYWYRQTLGQGPEFLTYFQNEAQLEKSRLLSDRFSAERPKGSFSTLEIQRTEQGDSAMYLCASSLSGELFFGEGSRLTVL.